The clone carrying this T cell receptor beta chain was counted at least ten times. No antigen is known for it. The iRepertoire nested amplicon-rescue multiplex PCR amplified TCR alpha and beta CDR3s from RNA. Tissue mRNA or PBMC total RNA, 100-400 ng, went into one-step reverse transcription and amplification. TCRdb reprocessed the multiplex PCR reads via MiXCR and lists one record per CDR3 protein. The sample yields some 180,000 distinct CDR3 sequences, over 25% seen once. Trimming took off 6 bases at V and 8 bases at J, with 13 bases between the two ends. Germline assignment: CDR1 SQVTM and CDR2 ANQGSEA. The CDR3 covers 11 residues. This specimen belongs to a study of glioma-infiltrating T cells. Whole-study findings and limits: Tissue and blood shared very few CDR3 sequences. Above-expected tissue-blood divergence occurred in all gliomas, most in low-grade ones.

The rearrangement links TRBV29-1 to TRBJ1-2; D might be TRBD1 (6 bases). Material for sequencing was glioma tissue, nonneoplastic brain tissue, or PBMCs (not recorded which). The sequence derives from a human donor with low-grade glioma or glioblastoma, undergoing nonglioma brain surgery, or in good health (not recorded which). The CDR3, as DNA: TGCAGCGTCCAAGGGGGTTACGGCTACACCTTC. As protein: CSVQGGYGYTF.